Following are 26 T cell receptor beta chains from one sample sequenced in a study of regulatory T cells in long-lasting Graves disease. Arm-PCR of CDR3 regions and iRepertoire HTBI primers were the basis on which TCR beta libraries were built. TCRdb re-called the multiplex PCR reads through MiXCR, storing one row per CDR3 protein. The table has 430,000 or so distinct CDR3 sequences, 21% seen once; the top ten hold roughly an eighth. Described time point: persistent/refractory GD, antithyroid drugs over 5 years with positive TRAb. PBMC RNA served as the TCR library source. The source material was peripheral blood mononuclear cells (PBMCs), sampled when the disease was refractory, from a patient treated with antithyroid drugs. The receptors were sampled from a female donor with Graves disease.

CDR3: CASSLDNRVGELFF. CDR3 nucleotide sequence: TGTGCCAGCAGCTTAGATAACAGGGTCGGGGAGCTGTTTTTT. The chain links TRBV11-2 to TRBJ2-2; D is possibly TRBD1 (6 bases). Per the germline V gene, CDR1 is SGHAT and CDR2 is FQNNGV. This CDR3 spans 14 amino acids. Trimming left V 0 bases short and J 7 bases short, with 9 bases between. Looking up the rest from reference TRBV11-2 and TRBJ2-2 gives the full variable domain: EAGVAQSPRYKIIEKRQSVAFWCNPISGHATLYWYQQILGQGPKLLIQFQNNGVVDDSQLPKDRFSAERLKGVDSTLKIQPAKLEDSAVYLCASSLDNRVGELFFGEGSRLTVL.

The CDR3 spells CASRPTSGAYEQYF. The CDR3 DNA reads as TGTGCCAGCAGACCAACTAGCGGGGCCTACGAGCAGTACTTC. The chain uses TRBV11-2 and TRBJ2-7; 10 nucleotides line up with TRBD2. Germline values: CDR1 SGHAT, CDR2 FQNNGV. Unmatched junction bases numbered 4, after V lost 6 bases and J lost 2 bases. The CDR3 covers 14 residues. Using reference TRBV11-2 and TRBJ2-7 for the parts outside the CDR3, the full variable domain is EAGVAQSPRYKIIEKRQSVAFWCNPISGHATLYWYQQILGQGPKLLIQFQNNGVVDDSQLPKDRFSAERLKGVDSTLKIQPAKLEDSAVYLCASRPTSGAYEQYFGPGTRLTVT.

The J gene is TRBJ2-1, the V gene TRBV11-2, with 9 bases aligning to TRBD2. V trimming: 0 bases; J trimming: 5 bases; junction bases outside the gene matches: 11. The CDR3 sequence is 18 residues long. Germline V CDR1 and CDR2: SGHAT, FQNNGV. The CDR3 DNA follows: TGTGCCAGCAGCTTAGATGGGGTAGCGGGAGTCATAGACAATGAGCAGTTCTTC. It yields the protein CASSLDGVAGVIDNEQFF.

This clonotype was detected a few times. It may be a read error: a sequence one base away is much more abundant. The V and J genes are TRBV6-1 and TRBJ1-1; TRBD1 is a possible D gene (6 bases). Germline CDR1 MNHNS, CDR2 SASEGT. This CDR3 contains 14 residues. As DNA, the CDR3 is TGTGCCAGCAGTCCGACAGGTTTGAACACTGAAGCTTCCTTT. Amino acid sequence: CASSPTGLNTEASF.

This clonotype has just a few counts. This chain joins TRBV28 and TRBJ2-1; weak D call: TRBD2 (5 bases). V was trimmed by 3 bases and J by 9 bases, leaving 18 bases between them. The CDR3 sequence is 15 residues long. Germline V CDR1 and CDR2: MDHEN, SYDVKM. CDR3 nucleotide sequence: TGTGCCAGCAGTTTGGGGATGGCGGGTTTTGGTGAGCAGTTCTTC. This sequence encodes CASSLGMAGFGEQFF.

The chain recombines TRBV27 with TRBJ2-7; 13 bases agree with TRBD2. This CDR3 spans 17 amino acids. Germline-derived CDR1 and CDR2 are MNHEY and SMNVEV (reference sequence). The V and J ends lost 6 bases and 2 bases, in that order; junction bases with no gene match: 10. The CDR3 coding sequence is TGTGCCAGCAGACCCCCCCCCGGACTAGCGGGAGCCTACGAGCAGTACTTC. Translation: CASRPPPGLAGAYEQYF.

Many counts were recorded for this clonotype. The V and J genes are TRBV7-2 and TRBJ2-4, with D uncertain. Germline V lookup: CDR1 SGHTA, CDR2 FQGNSA. The CDR3 contains 15 residues. V was clipped by 3 bases and J by 0 bases, with 9 bases between them. CDR3 in DNA: TGTGCCAGCAGCTTTAGGTTGTCAGCCAAAAACATTCAGTACTTC. It codes for CASSFRLSAKNIQYF.

The V and J genes are TRBV2 and TRBJ2-1; no clear D. Trimming removed 4 bases at V and 8 bases at J, with 6 bases between. CDR1 is SNHLY and CDR2 is FYNNEI in the germline V gene. CDR3 length: 11 residues. CDR3 coding DNA: TGTGCCAGCAGTGTTTCCGATGAGCAGTTCTTC. Translated, it gives CASSVSDEQFF.

The sample holds many counts of this clonotype. This sequence joins TRBV19 and TRBJ1-5; D gene uncertain. CDR1 LNHDA and CDR2 SQIVND come from the germline V gene (reference sequence). The V end lost 4 bases, the J end lost 2 bases, and 9 bases lay between the germline ends. CDR3 length equals 14 residues. CDR3 sequence reads: CASSTYTGNQPQHF. The CDR3 region has the DNA TGTGCCAGTAGTACCTATACTGGCAATCAGCCCCAGCATTTT.

This clonotype was counted only a few times. One base away lies a much larger clone, so this may be a sequencing read error. This chain connects TRBV2 to TRBJ2-5; D gene ambiguous. The CDR3 is 12 amino acids. Germline V lookup: CDR1 SNHLY, CDR2 FYNNEI. The V end lost 9 bases, the J end lost 0 bases, and 8 bases lay between the germline ends. CDR3 in DNA: TGTGCCAGTTGTGGGTACCAAGAGACCCAGTACTTC. It translates to CASCGYQETQYF.

This clonotype was detected many times. CDR3 protein: CASTSFATNEKLFF. CDR3 DNA: TGTGCCAGCACCTCATTTGCAACTAATGAAAAACTGTTTTTT. This chain links TRBV2 with TRBJ1-4; D is unresolved. Germline-derived CDR1 and CDR2 are SNHLY and FYNNEI. Trimming took off 7 bases at V and 0 bases at J, with 9 bases between the two ends. This CDR3 is built from 14 residues.

The CDR3 is CASSELGADTQYF. The DNA for the CDR3 is TGCGCCAGCAGTGAGCTTGGCGCAGATACGCAGTATTTT. The chain is built from TRBV10-2 and TRBJ2-3, with D uncertain. The germline V gene has CDR1 WSHSY and CDR2 SAAADI. V gave up 2 bases and J gave up 4 bases, with 7 bases separating them. CDR3 length: 13 amino acids.

The sample holds a few counts of this clonotype. This chain connects TRBV30 to TRBJ2-7; 7 bases map to TRBD1. V shed 0 bases and J 5 bases; nucleotides not matched to a gene: 4. The germline V gene encodes CDR1 GTSNPN and CDR2 SVGIG (reference sequence). This CDR3 is 13 amino acids long. The CDR3, as DNA: TGTGCCTGGAGTGTAATCCAGGGGGACGAGCAGTACTTC. It is translated as CAWSVIQGDEQYF.

The gene calls are TRBV6-1 and TRBJ1-5; 10 nucleotides align to TRBD1. CDR1 and CDR2 from the germline V gene are MNHNS and SASEGT. This CDR3 is built from 21 residues. After removal of 2 bases from V and 1 base from J, the junction contained 17 bases not matched to a gene. CDR3: CASSEKGPGTGAIRSNQPQHF. In DNA form, the CDR3 reads TGTGCCAGCAGTGAAAAAGGCCCCGGGACAGGGGCCATTCGAAGCAATCAGCCCCAGCATTTT.

This clonotype was detected many times. The CDR3 spells CASSLSGATSGANVLTF. The CDR3 DNA is TGTGCCAGCAGTTTATCCGGGGCCACCTCTGGGGCCAACGTCCTGACTTTC. The genes are TRBV28 and TRBJ2-6; D tentatively fits TRBD1 or TRBD2 (5 bases each). Trimming left V 1 base short and J 0 bases short, with 10 bases between. This CDR3 has 17 amino acids. The germline CDR1 and CDR2 sequences are MDHEN and SYDVKM.

This clonotype was seen a handful of times. This chain joins TRBV27 and TRBJ2-2; D ambiguous. The CDR3 has 15 residues. Per germline, CDR1 MNHEY and CDR2 SMNVEV (reference sequence). Trimming took off 2 bases at V and 6 bases at J, with 13 bases between the two ends. In DNA form, the CDR3 reads TGTGCCAGCAGTTTAGAGGTTGGCTTGGCCGGGGAGCTGTTTTTT. It yields the protein CASSLEVGLAGELFF.

V is TRBV28 and J is TRBJ2-1; D gene unclear. The germline gives CDR1 MDHEN, CDR2 SYDVKM. Trimming left V 2 bases short and J 5 bases short, with 10 bases between. The CDR3 covers 14 residues. CDR3 amino acids: CASSLQAADNEQFF. The CDR3 nucleotides read TGTGCCAGCAGTTTACAGGCAGCCGACAATGAGCAGTTCTTC.

The J gene is TRBJ2-7, the V gene TRBV6-1, with TRBD2 matching 11 bases. V shed 6 bases, J shed 4 bases, and the junction held 17 bases outside the gene matches. Per germline, CDR1 MNHNS and CDR2 SASEGT. CDR3 length equals 18 residues. CDR3 coding DNA: TGTGCCAGCAGCCAGAGGCTATTTCGAGTAGCGGGAGGGTACGAGCAGTACTTC. Translating it yields CASSQRLFRVAGGYEQYF.

At least ten counts were recorded for this clonotype. This chain connects TRBV7-9 to TRBJ1-5; possible D gene TRBD1, 6 bases. Germline CDR1 and CDR2: SEHNR and FQNEAQ (reference sequence). The CDR3 totals 16 residues. V gave up 1 base and J gave up 7 bases, with 17 bases separating them. CDR3 residues: CASSLGRTARSQPQHF. The DNA of the CDR3 is TGTGCCAGCAGCTTAGGGCGGACAGCCCGCAGCCAGCCCCAGCATTTT.

There are many counts of this clonotype. V gene TRBV28 combines with J gene TRBJ1-1; D is ambiguous. The CDR3 length is 15 residues. Germline V lookup: CDR1 MDHEN, CDR2 SYDVKM. The ends were cut back, 5 bases at V and 0 bases at J, with 13 bases in the middle. The CDR3 region has the DNA TGTGCCAGCAGTCCCCAGACACATATGAACACTGAAGCTTTCTTT. Translated: CASSPQTHMNTEAFF.

As regards this clonotype: This may be a read error: a much more frequent sequence differs by one nucleotide. The chain joins TRBV12-3 or TRBV12-4 to TRBJ2-2; 12 bases agree with TRBD1. The CDR3 runs to 14 residues. In DNA form, the CDR3 reads TGTGCCAGCACCGGGACAGGGGGCACCGAGGAGCTGTTTTTT. It encodes CASTGTGGTEELFF.

The chain has TRBV15 and TRBJ2-2, with D hard to call. The CDR3 has 12 amino acids. V lost 0 bases to trimming and J lost 6 bases, with 2 bases between them. Per germline, CDR1 LNHNV and CDR2 YYDKDF (reference sequence). The CDR3 region has the DNA TGTGCCACCAGCAGAGAGGCCGGGGAGCTGTTTTTT. This gives the protein CATSREAGELFF.

This chain links TRBV6-5 with TRBJ2-2, with 9 bases fitting TRBD1. The CDR3 covers 16 residues. J gave up 6 bases and V 2 bases, and 7 bases lay outside the gene matches. Germline CDR1 is MNHEY and CDR2 is SVGAGI. CDR3 coding DNA: TGTGCCAGCAGTTACCGGCCTTGGACAGGGGCCGGGGAGCTGTTTTTT. This gives the protein CASSYRPWTGAGELFF.

This clonotype was found many times. The chain links TRBV11-2 to TRBJ2-5; possibly TRBD1 or TRBD2 for D (5 bases each). CDR3 size: 14 residues. Per the germline V gene, CDR1 is SGHAT and CDR2 is FQNNGV. V gave up 7 bases and J gave up 4 bases, with 16 bases separating them. The CDR3 region has the DNA TGTGCCAGCAACCCCGTGGGGGTGGGAGAGACCCAGTACTTC. This sequence encodes CASNPVGVGETQYF.

This clonotype was counted at least ten times. This chain uses TRBV6-1 with TRBJ1-4, with TRBD1 as a possible D gene (6 bases). The CDR3 sequence is 14 residues long. The V end lost 6 bases, the J end lost 5 bases, and 13 bases lay between the germline ends. Germline V gene lookup returns CDR1 MNHNS and CDR2 SASEGT. CDR3 coding DNA: TGTGCCAGCAGAAACAGGGTGCCAAATGAAAAACTGTTTTTT. Residues: CASRNRVPNEKLFF.

This clonotype was detected a few times. A much larger clone differs by one base, so this may be a read error. Without the conserved terminal phenylalanine or tryptophan, this CDR3 likely stems from a read error. The chain uses TRBV6-1 and TRBJ2-5; 14 bases are a match to TRBD2. The germline V gene encodes CDR1 MNHNS and CDR2 SASEGT. The CDR3 sequence is 14 residues long. With 7 bases clipped from V and 4 bases from J, the junction kept 2 bases outside the gene matches. Written as DNA, the CDR3 is TGTGCCAGCACCGGGACTAGCGGGAGAGAGACCCAGTACTCC. It translates to CASTGTSGRETQYS.